The 27 T cell receptor beta chains reported below all come from one sample, sequenced in a study of control samples from healthy donors and cancer patients. Sequencing was performed with immunoSEQ multiplex PCR; in TCRdb, only in-frame clones are kept and a portion is missing. The table lists about 170,000 clones, about 90% of them singletons, with about 2% in the top ten. The source material was blood. These receptors were obtained from a woman aged 40 to 50 in good health.

The CDR3 nucleotides are TGTGCCAGCAGCCCAACTGAGGGACACTTTGGGCATGAGCAGTTCTTC. Translated: CASSPTEGHFGHEQFF. This chain uses TRBV9 with TRBJ2-1; tentative D call: TRBD1 (6 bases). This CDR3 contains 16 residues. Germline V gives CDR1 SGDLS, CDR2 YYNGEE. V gave up 4 bases and J gave up 8 bases, with 22 bases separating them.

This clone has just one count. The rearrangement links TRBV18 to TRBJ1-2, with 10 bases that match TRBD1. The J segment lost 3 bases and the V segment lost 4 bases, leaving 5 bases of the junction unmatched. Germline values: CDR1 KGHSH, CDR2 LQKENI. CDR3 size: 15 residues. As DNA, the CDR3 is TGTGCCAGCTCACGACAGGGGGCTATTGACTATGGCTACACCTTC. Translating gives CASSRQGAIDYGYTF.

The chain is built from TRBV7-2 and TRBJ1-3, with D possibly matching TRBD1 (6 bases). The ends were cut back, 7 bases at V and 4 bases at J, with 11 bases in the middle. Germline V gene lookup returns CDR1 SGHTA and CDR2 FQGNSA. The CDR3 length is 13 residues. The CDR3 sequence: CASNRDGGNTIYF. CDR3 nucleotide sequence: TGTGCCAGCAACAGGGACGGCGGAAACACCATATATTTT. The variable domain in full, completed from reference TRBV7-2 and TRBJ1-3, reads GAGVSQSPSNKVTEKGKDVELRCDPISGHTALYWYRQSLGQGLEFLIYFQGNSAPDKSGLPSDRFSAERTGGSVSTLTIQRTQQEDSAVYLCASNRDGGNTIYFGEGSWLTVV.

The chain is built from TRBV19 and TRBJ2-6, with TRBD2 matching over 13 bases. CDR1 and CDR2 (germline): LNHDA, SQIVND (reference sequence). J lost 0 bases, V lost 5 bases, and 7 bases had no gene match. The CDR3 contains 19 residues. The CDR3 region has the DNA TGTGCCAGTAGTGGCGGGACTAGCGGGGTTTTCTCTGGGGCCAACGTCCTGACTTTC. The encoded protein is CASSGGTSGVFSGANVLTF.

The chain recombines TRBV5-4 with TRBJ2-5, with 9 bases that match TRBD1. The CDR3 has 15 amino acids. The junction had 8 bases not matched to a gene; V was cut back by 3 bases and J by 5 bases. CDR1 SGHNT and CDR2 YYREEE come from the germline V gene (reference sequence). The CDR3 loop is CASSWGTGREETQYF. DNA of the CDR3: TGTGCCAGCAGCTGGGGGACAGGGAGAGAGGAGACCCAGTACTTC.

The chain combines TRBV2 with TRBJ1-1, with D uncertain. Looked up from germline, CDR1 is SNHLY and CDR2 is FYNNEI. The CDR3 contains 12 residues. Trimming left V 8 bases short and J 0 bases short, with 7 bases between. Here the CDR3 DNA reads TGTGCCAGCTGGGCAGTGAACACTGAAGCTTTCTTT. It yields the protein CASWAVNTEAFF. Based on the CDR3 plus reference TRBV2 and TRBJ1-1, the full variable domain is EPEVTQTPSHQVTQMGQEVILRCVPISNHLYFYWYRQILGQKVEFLVSFYNNEISEKSEIFDDQFSVERPDGSNFTLKIRSTKLEDSAMYFCASWAVNTEAFFGQGTRLTVV.

The chain joins TRBV13 to TRBJ2-7, with TRBD1 identical over 8 bases. V dropped 1 base and J dropped 4; count of bases not matched to a gene: 6. Germline CDR1 PRHDT, CDR2 FYEKMQ (reference sequence). CDR3 size: 15 residues. DNA of the CDR3: TGTGCCAGCAGCTTAGCGGCAGGGGGCAGTTACGAGCAGTACTTC. It translates to CASSLAAGGSYEQYF.

The V call is TRBV18, the J call TRBJ2-1; D not resolved. The CDR3 is 12 residues long. V dropped 3 bases and J dropped 12 bases, with 12 bases sitting between them. Germline loops: CDR1 KGHSH, CDR2 LQKENI. The CDR3 DNA sequence: TGTGCCAGCTCACCGCAAGTTGACCGGCAGTTCTTC. This sequence encodes CASSPQVDRQFF.

CDR3 residues: CASASEGNTIYF. The CDR3 coding sequence is TGTGCCAGCGCGTCGGAAGGAAACACCATATATTTT. V is TRBV7-6 and J is TRBJ1-3; D not certain. V was cut by 8 bases and J by 4 bases, with 9 bases left in between. Germline V gene sequence: CDR1 SGHVS, CDR2 FNYEAQ. This CDR3 spans 12 amino acids.

V and J are TRBV4-1 and TRBJ2-7, with unresolved D. The CDR3 spans 13 residues. Trimming took 2 bases from V and 1 from J, leaving 6 bases between them. Germline values: CDR1 MGHRA, CDR2 YSYEKL. CDR3 DNA: TGCGCCAGCAGCCAACAGTTGTCCTACGAGCAGTACTTC. It codes for CASSQQLSYEQYF.

The chain couples TRBV29-1 to TRBJ2-7, with 8 bases lining up with TRBD1. Germline values: CDR1 SQVTM, CDR2 ANQGSEA. V was pared by 4 bases and J by 0 bases, with 5 bases of the junction left unmatched. The CDR3 consists of 14 residues. CDR3 sequence reads: CSVGDRGSSYEQYF. CDR3 nucleotide sequence: TGCAGCGTTGGTGACAGGGGAAGCTCCTACGAGCAGTACTTC.

The chain links TRBV7-8 to TRBJ1-6, with unresolved D. V was pared by 3 bases and J by 6 bases, with 12 bases between. Germline CDR1 reads SGHVS; CDR2 reads FQNEAQ. This CDR3 is built from 15 residues. DNA of the CDR3: TGTGCCAGCAGCTTGGGAACAGCCGGTAATTCACCCCTCCACTTT. Its protein product is CASSLGTAGNSPLHF.

This rearrangement joins TRBV27 to TRBJ2-7; the match to TRBD1 covers 7 bases. CDR3 length equals 14 residues. The junction had 13 bases not matched to a gene; V was cut back by 5 bases and J by 9 bases. Germline-derived CDR1 and CDR2 are MNHEY and SMNVEV (reference sequence). In nucleotides, the CDR3 is TGTGCCAGCAGTCCTTGGGACAGAGGGACGGGGCAGTACTTC. Encoded protein: CASSPWDRGTGQYF.

This chain connects TRBV6-2 or TRBV6-3 to TRBJ2-3; unclear D gene. The germline V gene has CDR1 MNHEY and CDR2 SVGEGT. With 2 bases removed from V and 5 bases from J, the gap between germline ends came to 5 bases. This CDR3 spans 12 amino acids. CDR3 nucleotide sequence: TGTGCCAGCAGTTACCGTGGAGATACGCAGTATTTT. Encoded protein: CASSYRGDTQYF.

The chain employs TRBV5-4 and TRBJ2-5; D is perhaps TRBD1 or TRBD2 (6 bases each). The CDR3 loop spans 16 amino acids. Germline CDR1 is SGHNT and CDR2 is YYREEE (reference sequence). Trimming shortened V by 2 bases and J by 6 bases, and 20 bases separated the two germline ends. The CDR3 sequence: CASSFSGALQAKTQYF. CDR3 in DNA: TGTGCCAGCAGCTTCTCGGGGGCTCTGCAGGCGAAGACCCAGTACTTC.

This clone was detected once. The V and J genes are TRBV19 and TRBJ1-6; D might be TRBD1 (5 bases). The CDR3 is made up of 12 amino acids. The germline V gene encodes CDR1 LNHDA and CDR2 SQIVND (reference sequence). Trimming removed 6 bases at V and 6 bases at J, with 6 bases between. CDR3 protein: CASSDSNSPLHF. Here the CDR3 DNA reads TGTGCCAGTAGCGACAGTAATTCACCCCTCCACTTT.

The chain employs TRBV25-1 and TRBJ1-2; 7 nucleotides align to TRBD1. The CDR3 runs 12 residues. Germline V lookup: CDR1 MGHDK, CDR2 SYGVNS. J lost 8 bases, V lost 4 bases, and 4 bases had no gene match. The DNA for the CDR3 is TGTGCCAGCAGTGGACAGGGTAGGGGCTACACCTTC. Translation gives CASSGQGRGYTF.

The genes are TRBV9 and TRBJ1-2, with a possible D match to TRBD1 (6 bases). Deletions cut 4 bases from V and 4 bases from J, with 14 bases between. The CDR3 totals 14 residues. From germline, CDR1 is SGDLS and CDR2 YYNGEE. As DNA, the CDR3 is TGTGCCAGCAGCAATCCATGGACAGTCTATGGCTACACCTTC. This encodes CASSNPWTVYGYTF.

The chain is built from TRBV27 and TRBJ1-2, with 7 bases aligning to TRBD1. V dropped 6 bases and J dropped 4; count of bases not matched to a gene: 5. Germline-derived CDR1 and CDR2 are MNHEY and SMNVEV (reference sequence). The CDR3 has 13 residues. The CDR3 is CASRLGQTYGYTF. In nucleotides, the CDR3 is TGTGCCAGCAGATTGGGACAGACCTATGGCTACACCTTC.

CDR3 residues: CASSQTGQENTEAFF. DNA for the CDR3: TGTGCCAGCAGCCAAACGGGACAGGAAAACACTGAAGCTTTCTTT. The rearrangement links TRBV3-1 (or the pseudogene TRBV3-2) to TRBJ1-1, with TRBD1 matching 8 bases. Germline-derived CDR1 and CDR2 are LGHDT and YNNKEL (reference sequence). This CDR3 has 15 residues. Trimming took 2 bases from V and 2 from J; bases not matched to a gene: 4.

A single count supports this clone. This sequence joins TRBV5-1 and TRBJ2-5, with D perhaps matching TRBD1 (7 bases). This CDR3 has 16 amino acids. Germline V gene data show CDR1 as SGHRS and CDR2 as YFSETQ. V lost 0 bases to trimming and J lost 1 base, with 13 bases between them. CDR3 coding DNA: TGCGCCAGCAGCTTGGAAGGCGGGGACAGCCAAGAGACCCAGTACTTC. Encoded protein: CASSLEGGDSQETQYF.

The V call is TRBV14, the J call TRBJ1-2; D gene uncertain. The germline gives CDR1 SGHDN, CDR2 FVKESK. The CDR3 contains 16 residues. Trimming pared 0 bases from V and 0 bases from J, leaving 11 bases between. CDR3 DNA sequence: TGTGCCAGCAGCCAAGAAGGGCCCGGAACTAACTATGGCTACACCTTC. As protein: CASSQEGPGTNYGYTF.

V and J are TRBV6-1 and TRBJ2-5; D may be TRBD1 (6 bases). Deletions cut 0 bases from V and 4 bases from J, with 6 bases between. This CDR3 region has 13 residues. CDR1 MNHNS and CDR2 SASEGT come from the germline V gene. The CDR3 region is CASSEARGETQYF. For the CDR3, the DNA is TGTGCCAGCAGTGAAGCCAGGGGAGAGACCCAGTACTTC.

The chain recombines TRBV6-5 with TRBJ1-2; D is unclear. Germline V gives CDR1 MNHEY, CDR2 SVGAGI. V gave up 2 bases and J gave up 8 bases, with 12 bases separating them. The length of the CDR3 is 13 residues. CDR3 sequence reads: CASSYDVGHGYTF. For the CDR3, the DNA is TGTGCCAGCAGTTACGATGTAGGGCACGGCTACACCTTC.

The rearrangement uses TRBV11-2 and TRBJ1-1; D is unresolved. This CDR3 contains 13 residues. CDR1 and CDR2 (germline): SGHAT, FQNNGV. Trimming pared 3 bases from V and 6 bases from J, leaving 11 bases between. CDR3 nucleotides: TGTGCCAGCAGCTTCGACTTCACAGCTGAAGCTTTCTTT. Its translation: CASSFDFTAEAFF.

The V call is TRBV18, the J call TRBJ1-2, with D unresolved. Trimming stripped 6 bases from V and 3 bases from J, with 14 bases between. Germline CDR1 KGHSH, CDR2 LQKENI. The CDR3 consists of 14 residues. CDR3 residues: CASSPEATDYGYTF. The CDR3 nucleotides are TGTGCCAGCTCGCCCGAGGCGACTGACTATGGCTACACCTTC.

This clone was seen once. The chain has TRBV6-5 and TRBJ1-1; D perhaps matches TRBD1 (5 bases). CDR1 and CDR2 from the germline V gene are MNHEY and SVGAGI. V gave up 8 bases and J gave up 4 bases, with 17 bases separating them. The CDR3 has 14 amino acids. The CDR3 coding sequence is TGTGCCAGCCGCCGGGACTGGGAGGCCACTGAAGCTTTCTTT. Its translation: CASRRDWEATEAFF.